The T cell receptor beta chain under discussion was sequenced for a study of cytomegalovirus exposure and HLA in healthy donors. Overall study findings and caveats: A later analysis by the authors found several of the most significant clusters apparently linked to common viral pathogens. Across donors, most TCRs were seen rarely, yet some public ones were widespread. Prediction of most subjects' HLA-A and HLA-B alleles by TCR beta sequences was reportedly accurate.

The germline V and J ends were trimmed by 3 bases and 8 bases, with 15 bases remaining between them. CDR1 is SGHNT, CDR2 YYREEE, per germline (reference sequence). This CDR3 has 14 residues. The primer mix had 60 Vbeta and 13 Jbeta primers. Measured with immunoSEQ multiplex PCR; TCRdb has only the in-frame clones, and not every one. Found here are under 150,000 clones, approximately 80% of them singletons; the top ten hold almost 6%. Comments on this clone: As yet, its antigen is unknown.

This receptor was obtained from a woman between 40 and 55 years old in good health and CMV-seropositive. The sequenced sample consisted of PBMCs. V and J are TRBV5-4 and TRBJ2-4; the D is unclear. This chain's CDR3 is CASSSTHGSDIQYF. Written as DNA, the CDR3 is TGTGCCAGCAGCTCTACCCACGGTTCGGACATTCAGTACTTC.